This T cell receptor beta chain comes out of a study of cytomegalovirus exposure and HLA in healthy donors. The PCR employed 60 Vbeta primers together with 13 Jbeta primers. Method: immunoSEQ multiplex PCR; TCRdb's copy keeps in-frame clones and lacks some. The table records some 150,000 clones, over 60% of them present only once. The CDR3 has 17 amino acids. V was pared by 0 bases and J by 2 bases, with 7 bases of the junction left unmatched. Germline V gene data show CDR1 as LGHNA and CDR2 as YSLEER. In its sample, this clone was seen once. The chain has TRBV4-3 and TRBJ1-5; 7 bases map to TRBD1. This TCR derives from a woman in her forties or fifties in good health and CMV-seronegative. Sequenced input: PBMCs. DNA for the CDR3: TGCGCCAGCAGCCAAGATCGAGACAGGGTAGGCAATCAGCCCCAGCATTTT. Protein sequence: CASSQDRDRVGNQPQHF.